This TCR beta chain was profiled in a study of glioma-infiltrating T cells. CDR1 and CDR2 (germline): MNHNY, SVGAGI (reference sequence). The CDR3 length is 14 residues. The V segment lost 2 bases and the J segment 4 bases; nucleotides outside the gene matches: 5. This clonotype was picked up many times. The iRepertoire nested amplicon-rescue multiplex PCR amplified TCR alpha and beta CDR3s from RNA. TCRdb itself ran the multiplex PCR reads through MiXCR, one entry per CDR3 protein. The repertoire holds about 93,000 distinct CDR3 sequences, about 40% seen once, with around two fifths in the top ten. Sample: glioma tissue, nonneoplastic brain tissue, or PBMCs (not recorded which). The chain links TRBV6-6 to TRBJ2-7; 7 bases agree with TRBD1. The clonotype originates from a human donor with low-grade glioma or glioblastoma, undergoing nonglioma brain surgery, or in good health (not recorded which). The CDR3 spells CASSYVGRGYEQYF. The CDR3 DNA reads as TGTGCCAGCAGTTACGTGGGCAGGGGGTACGAGCAGTACTTC.